A single sample is the source of the 30 T cell receptor beta chains below, sequenced in a study of shared clonotypes between healthy human individuals. CD8 cells classed as naive were CD45RO-negative and positively selected for CCR7, excluding terminally differentiated effector memory CD45RA+ cells. Profiled with immunoSEQ multiplex PCR; TCRdb holds only in-frame clones, not every one. Found here are some 2.1 million clones, around 93% of them singletons; the top ten hold under 2%. Sequenced input: naive CD8+ T cells from PBMCs. The source of these receptors is a man between 18 and 29 years old in good health. Some clones in this sample may be carry-over from other donors' samples.

This clone was detected only once. The V gene is TRBV10-1, the J gene TRBJ2-5; D gene unclear. Germline CDR1 is WNHNN and CDR2 is SYGVQD (reference sequence). V was clipped by 11 bases and J by 1 base, with 11 bases between them. CDR3 length: 12 residues. This CDR3 is CAEQCSQETQYF. DNA of the CDR3: TGCGCCGAACAGTGCAGCCAAGAGACCCAGTACTTC.

V and J are TRBV7-6 and TRBJ2-7, with 9 bases that match TRBD1. The CDR3 spans 14 residues. After removal of 7 bases from V and 2 bases from J, the junction contained 6 bases not matched to a gene. CDR1 SGHVS and CDR2 FNYEAQ come from the germline V gene. Written as DNA, the CDR3 is TGTGCCAGCACCCCTGGGACAGGGACCTACGAGCAGTACTTC. The encoded protein is CASTPGTGTYEQYF.

In this sample, this clone turned up once. The chain carries TRBV5-4 and TRBJ2-7; D is perhaps TRBD2 (6 bases). Germline CDR1 and CDR2: SGHNT and YYREEE (reference sequence). The CDR3 has 15 residues. V gave up 4 bases and J gave up 0 bases, with 14 bases separating them. CDR3: CASSPDGGASYEQYF. The DNA of the CDR3 is TGTGCCAGCAGCCCCGACGGAGGGGCCTCCTACGAGCAGTACTTC.

This clone was found once. J is TRBJ2-7 and V is TRBV2; 9 positions match TRBD2. With V trimmed by 4 bases and J by 4 bases, 8 bases remained unmatched. CDR1 and CDR2 (germline): SNHLY, FYNNEI. This CDR3 comprises 15 residues. DNA of the CDR3: TGTGCCAGCAGTGTATGGCTAGCGGGAACTTACGAGCAGTACTTC. This encodes CASSVWLAGTYEQYF.

The J gene is TRBJ1-4, the V gene TRBV27, with 7 positions matching TRBD1. The CDR3 length is 14 residues. CDR1 is MNHEY, CDR2 SMNVEV, per germline (reference sequence). V trimming: 7 bases; J trimming: 6 bases; junction bases outside the gene matches: 8. The CDR3 DNA is TGTGCCAGCACCTACAGGGGCGGAGATGAAAAACTGTTTTTT. This codes for CASTYRGGDEKLFF.

J is TRBJ2-3 and V is TRBV13; 13 nucleotides match TRBD2. V was clipped by 4 bases and J by 0 bases; unmatched bases: 13. The CDR3 is 20 amino acids. From germline, CDR1 is PRHDT and CDR2 FYEKMQ (reference sequence). The CDR3 DNA sequence: TGTGCCAGCAGCTCCTCGGGGACTAGCGGGATGGGTTTAAGCACAGATACGCAGTATTTT. As protein: CASSSSGTSGMGLSTDTQYF.

The chain carries TRBV5-1 and TRBJ2-2, with 9 bases that match TRBD2. CDR1 and CDR2 from the germline V gene are SGHRS and YFSETQ. V was pared by 2 bases and J by 9 bases, with 11 bases of the junction left unmatched. There are 16 residues in the CDR3. CDR3 sequence reads: CASSFLLAGEMRELFF. The CDR3 nucleotides are TGCGCCAGCAGCTTCCTACTAGCGGGTGAGATGAGGGAGCTGTTTTTT.

This chain uses TRBV7-9 with TRBJ2-5; TRBD2 matches at 8 bases. The length of the CDR3 is 15 residues. Unmatched junction bases numbered 4, after V lost 2 bases and J lost 2 bases. CDR1 SEHNR and CDR2 FQNEAQ come from the germline V gene (reference sequence). The CDR3 region is CASSLFASGQETQYF. Written as DNA, the CDR3 is TGTGCCAGCAGCTTATTCGCTAGCGGGCAAGAGACCCAGTACTTC.

This chain links TRBV2 with TRBJ1-1, with 7 bases that match TRBD1. This CDR3 spans 18 amino acids. Germline loops: CDR1 SNHLY, CDR2 FYNNEI. J gave up 3 bases and V 2 bases, and 15 bases lay outside the gene matches. In DNA form, the CDR3 reads TGTGCCAGCAGTGAATTTCTCTGGACAGGAAAGGAGGACACTGAAGCTTTCTTT. Its protein is CASSEFLWTGKEDTEAFF.

The DNA for the CDR3 is TGCGCCAGCAGCCCTCGGGACAGGGGGAATTCCTACAATGAGCAGTTCTTC. This encodes CASSPRDRGNSYNEQFF. The chain employs TRBV4-1 and TRBJ2-1, with 11 nucleotides matching TRBD1. The CDR3 is 17 residues long. CDR1 is MGHRA and CDR2 is YSYEKL in the germline V gene. V dropped 4 bases and J dropped 1; count of bases not matched to a gene: 6.

V and J are TRBV14 and TRBJ2-5; D is possibly TRBD1 (6 bases). CDR3 size: 16 residues. Germline loops: CDR1 SGHDN, CDR2 FVKESK. V lost 1 base, J lost 5 bases, and 17 bases lay in between. The CDR3 here is CASSQGYRVSGETQYF. CDR3 DNA sequence: TGTGCCAGCAGCCAAGGATACAGGGTCTCCGGGGAGACCCAGTACTTC.

V usage is TRBV7-8 and J usage is TRBJ2-2; 9 bases fit TRBD1. With 5 bases clipped from V and 5 bases from J, the junction kept 9 bases outside the gene matches. This CDR3 contains 16 residues. CDR1 and CDR2 from the germline V gene are SGHVS and FQNEAQ. The CDR3 spells CASSLLGQGLTGELFF. CDR3 DNA sequence: TGTGCCAGCAGCCTGCTGGGACAGGGTTTGACCGGGGAGCTGTTTTTT.

The chain's CDR3 is CASRSGTAYGYTF. In nucleotides, the CDR3 is TGTGCCAGCAGGTCCGGGACGGCTTATGGCTACACCTTC. The chain employs TRBV7-9 and TRBJ1-2; TRBD1 might be the D (5 bases). CDR3 length: 13 amino acids. The germline V gene has CDR1 SEHNR and CDR2 FQNEAQ (reference sequence). Trimming pared 6 bases from V and 5 bases from J, leaving 13 bases between. The full variable domain, completed using reference TRBV7-9 and TRBJ1-2, is DTGVSQNPRHKITKRGQNVTFRCDPISEHNRLYWYRQTLGQGPEFLTYFQNEAQLEKSRLLSDRFSAERPKGSFSTLEIQRTEQGDSAMYLCASRSGTAYGYTFGSGTRLTVV.

The V call is TRBV6-5, the J call TRBJ2-7, with 7 positions matching TRBD2. Germline-derived CDR1 and CDR2 are MNHEY and SVGAGI. This CDR3 has 14 residues. The V and J ends lost 6 bases and 2 bases, in that order; junction bases with no gene match: 7. The CDR3 reads CASSLNSGPYEQYF. The CDR3 bases are TGTGCCAGCAGCCTAAATAGCGGGCCCTACGAGCAGTACTTC.

CDR3 protein: CASSISRGPSYEQYF. CDR3 nucleotide sequence: TGTGCCAGTAGTATATCGAGGGGGCCTTCCTACGAGCAGTACTTC. This sequence joins TRBV19 and TRBJ2-7; 7 bases match TRBD1. Germline CDR1 is LNHDA and CDR2 is SQIVND (reference sequence). The V and J ends lost 2 bases and 1 base, in that order; junction bases with no gene match: 5. CDR3 size: 15 residues.

About this clone itself: Distinct nucleotide sequences in the sample also encode this CDR3. The rearrangement uses TRBV9 and TRBJ2-7; D may be TRBD1 (5 bases). Germline CDR1 SGDLS, CDR2 YYNGEE. This CDR3 spans 15 amino acids. The ends were cut back, 0 bases at V and 1 base at J, with 11 bases in the middle. CDR3 sequence: CASSVGAGRSYEQYF. The CDR3 DNA reads TGTGCCAGCAGCGTAGGGGCAGGGCGGTCCTACGAGCAGTACTTC.

V is TRBV7-9 and J is TRBJ2-3; no clear D gene. The CDR3 is 13 residues long. V shed 3 bases and J shed 4 bases, with 8 bases lying between them. Germline CDR1 is SEHNR and CDR2 is FQNEAQ (reference sequence). The CDR3 is CASSLDLADTQYF. CDR3 nucleotides: TGTGCCAGCAGCTTGGATTTGGCAGATACGCAGTATTTT.

The chain joins TRBV5-8 to TRBJ1-1; no firm D call. CDR1 is SGHTS and CDR2 is YDEGEE in the germline V gene. The CDR3 runs to 15 residues. V gave up 7 bases and J gave up 1 base, with 17 bases separating them. The CDR3 reads CASPGSRVGNTEAFF. The CDR3 DNA reads TGTGCCAGCCCCGGGTCGAGGGTGGGGAACACTGAAGCTTTCTTT. Drawing the rest from reference TRBV5-8 and TRBJ1-1, the complete variable domain is EAGVTQSPTHLIKTRGQQATLRCSPISGHTSVYWYQQALGLGLQFLLWYDEGEERNRGNFPPRFSGRQFPNYSSELNVNALELEDSALYLCASPGSRVGNTEAFFGQGTRLTVV.

This clone was found once. The sample carries other DNA sequences with the same CDR3. The chain joins TRBV11-3 to TRBJ2-3; D might be TRBD1 (5 bases). Germline V lookup: CDR1 SGHNT, CDR2 YENEEA. The CDR3 is 15 amino acids. Deletions cut 1 base from V and 1 base from J, with 9 bases between. CDR3 sequence: CASSLGTSGTDTQYF. CDR3 sequence (DNA): TGTGCCAGCAGCTTAGGGACAAGCGGCACAGATACGCAGTATTTT.

V and J are TRBV28 and TRBJ2-5; 7 bases fit TRBD2. The V segment lost 11 bases and the J segment 5 bases; nucleotides outside the gene matches: 11. The CDR3 covers 13 residues. Looked up from germline, CDR1 is MDHEN and CDR2 is SYDVKM. The CDR3 spells CAARGGGRETQYF. CDR3 nucleotide sequence: TGTGCCGCACGGGGCGGGGGTAGGGAGACCCAGTACTTC.

As to this clone: This CDR3 is also generated by other DNA sequences in the sample. The chain recombines TRBV4-3 with TRBJ1-5, with a weak D call TRBD1 (5 bases). CDR1 and CDR2 from the germline V gene are LGHNA and YSLEER. Trimming took 0 bases from V and 7 from J, leaving 10 bases between them. This CDR3 region has 14 residues. In DNA, the CDR3 is TGCGCCAGCAGCCAAGATCGGGGCGGACAGCCCCAGCATTTT. It specifies CASSQDRGGQPQHF.

The chain is built from TRBV4-3 and TRBJ2-7; 9 bases match TRBD1. The germline V gene has CDR1 LGHNA and CDR2 YSLEER. The CDR3 extends over 15 amino acids. V dropped 3 bases and J dropped 4; count of bases not matched to a gene: 7. CDR3 loop: CASSQETGTGYEQYF. As DNA, the CDR3 is TGCGCCAGCAGCCAGGAGACCGGGACAGGGTACGAGCAGTACTTC.

This clone has only one observation. The J gene is TRBJ2-1, the V gene TRBV5-6, with D maybe TRBD2 (5 bases). The germline V gene encodes CDR1 SGHDT and CDR2 YYEEEE. CDR3 length: 12 residues. Between the trimmed V and J ends, which lost 1 base and 9 bases, there was a span of 8 bases. Written as DNA, the CDR3 is TGTGCCAGCAGCTTGACTAGTAGTGAGCAGTTCTTC. Translating gives CASSLTSSEQFF.

For this clone: Other DNA variants within this sample encode the same CDR3. The rearrangement uses TRBV7-9 and TRBJ2-4; D is possibly TRBD2 (6 bases). V was shortened by 3 bases and J by 6 bases, with 6 bases between the two germline ends. This CDR3 has 12 amino acids. The germline V gene has CDR1 SEHNR and CDR2 FQNEAQ (reference sequence). CDR3 protein: CASSLGGNIQYF. CDR3 bases: TGTGCCAGCAGCTTGGGGGGAAACATTCAGTACTTC. Full variable domain (outside the CDR3, taken from reference TRBV7-9 and TRBJ2-4): DTGVSQNPRHKITKRGQNVTFRCDPISEHNRLYWYRQTLGQGPEFLTYFQNEAQLEKSRLLSDRFSAERPKGSFSTLEIQRTEQGDSAMYLCASSLGGNIQYFGAGTRLSVL.

The chain links TRBV27 to TRBJ1-4, with D possibly being TRBD1 (5 bases). Per germline, CDR1 MNHEY and CDR2 SMNVEV (reference sequence). CDR3 length: 13 amino acids. With 8 bases removed from V and 14 bases from J, the gap between germline ends came to 21 bases. The CDR3 is CASGNLGQVRLFF. For the CDR3, the DNA is TGTGCCAGCGGTAATCTGGGGCAAGTTAGGCTGTTTTTT. The full variable domain, its missing parts supplied by reference TRBV27 and TRBJ1-4, is EAQVTQNPRYLITVTGKKLTVTCSQNMNHEYMSWYRQDPGLGLRQIYYSMNVEVTDKGDVPEGYKVSRKEKRNFPLILESPSPNQTSLYFCASGNLGQVRLFFGSGTQLSVL.

The gene calls are TRBV5-1 and TRBJ1-5; 7 positions match TRBD1. After removal of 4 bases from V and 0 bases from J, the junction contained 10 bases not matched to a gene. From germline, CDR1 is SGHRS and CDR2 YFSETQ. This CDR3 has 17 residues. Here the CDR3 DNA reads TGCGCCAGCAGCCTGGGGGGGACAGATTATAGCAATCAGCCCCAGCATTTT. Translating gives CASSLGGTDYSNQPQHF.

The J gene is TRBJ2-1, the V gene TRBV5-6; D is ambiguous. From germline, CDR1 is SGHDT and CDR2 YYEEEE. The V gene lost 4 bases and the J gene lost 10 bases, with 12 bases spanning the gap. This CDR3 has 12 residues. CDR3 protein: CASSPLRSEQFF. In DNA, the CDR3 is TGTGCCAGCAGCCCGCTCCGTTCGGAGCAGTTCTTC.

The CDR3: CAISRLAELQETQYF. The CDR3 nucleotides read TGTGCCATCAGCCGTCTAGCGGAACTCCAAGAGACCCAGTACTTC. The chain recombines TRBV10-3 with TRBJ2-5, with TRBD2 identical over 7 bases. Germline-derived CDR1 and CDR2 are ENHRY and SYGVKD. With 6 bases clipped from V and 1 base from J, the junction kept 8 bases outside the gene matches. CDR3 length: 15 amino acids.

This chain joins TRBV4-2 and TRBJ2-1, with TRBD1 matching 9 bases. The length of the CDR3 is 13 residues. The ends lost 8 bases at V and 9 bases at J; junction bases unmatched: 8. Germline CDR1 is LGHNA and CDR2 is YNFKEQ. This CDR3 is CASGPGQGFEQFF. CDR3 in DNA: TGTGCCAGCGGGCCGGGACAGGGATTTGAGCAGTTCTTC.

This clone was seen a single time. The chain is built from TRBV5-1 and TRBJ2-2; the D is unclear. CDR3 size: 15 residues. V was trimmed by 3 bases and J by 6 bases, leaving 15 bases between them. The germline V gene encodes CDR1 SGHRS and CDR2 YFSETQ. The CDR3 nucleotides read TGCGCCAGCAGCTGGTCGACCACCCCCGCCGGGGAGCTGTTTTTT. This encodes CASSWSTTPAGELFF.